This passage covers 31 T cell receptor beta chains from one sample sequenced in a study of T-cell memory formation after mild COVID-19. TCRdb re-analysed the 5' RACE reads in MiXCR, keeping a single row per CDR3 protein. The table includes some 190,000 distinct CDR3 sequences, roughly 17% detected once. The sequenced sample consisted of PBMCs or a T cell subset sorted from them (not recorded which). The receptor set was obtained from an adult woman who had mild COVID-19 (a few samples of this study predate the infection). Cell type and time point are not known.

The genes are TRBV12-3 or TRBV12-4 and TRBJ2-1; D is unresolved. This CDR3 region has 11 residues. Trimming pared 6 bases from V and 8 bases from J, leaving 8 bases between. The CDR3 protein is CASSPSYEQFF. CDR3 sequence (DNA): TGTGCCAGCAGCCCCTCATATGAGCAGTTCTTC.

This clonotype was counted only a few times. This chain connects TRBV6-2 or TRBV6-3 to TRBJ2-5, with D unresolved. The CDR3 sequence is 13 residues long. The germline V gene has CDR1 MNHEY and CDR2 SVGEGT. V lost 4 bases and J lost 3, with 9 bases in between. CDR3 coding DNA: TGTGCCAGCAGTTTTTCATGGGAAGAGACCCAGTACTTC. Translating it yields CASSFSWEETQYF.

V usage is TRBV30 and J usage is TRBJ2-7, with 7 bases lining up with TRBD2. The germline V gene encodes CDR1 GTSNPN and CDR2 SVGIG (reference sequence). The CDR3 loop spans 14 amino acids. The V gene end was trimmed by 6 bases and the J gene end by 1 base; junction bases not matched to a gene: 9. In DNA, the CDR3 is TGTGCCTGCACCATGGGGGGGATTTCCTACGAGCAGTACTTC. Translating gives CACTMGGISYEQYF.

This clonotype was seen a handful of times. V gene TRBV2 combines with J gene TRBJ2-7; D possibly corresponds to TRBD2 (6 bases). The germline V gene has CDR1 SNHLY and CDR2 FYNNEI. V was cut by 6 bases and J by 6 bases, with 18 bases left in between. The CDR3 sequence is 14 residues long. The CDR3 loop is CASRLRGSGGEQYF. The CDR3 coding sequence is TGTGCCAGCAGACTACGGGGGTCCGGCGGCGAGCAGTACTTC.

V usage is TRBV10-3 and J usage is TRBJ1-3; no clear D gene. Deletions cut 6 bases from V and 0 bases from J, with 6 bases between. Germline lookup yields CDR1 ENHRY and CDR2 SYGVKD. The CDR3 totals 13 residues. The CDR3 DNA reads TGTGCCATCAGGTCCTACTCTGGAAACACCATATATTTT. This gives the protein CAIRSYSGNTIYF.

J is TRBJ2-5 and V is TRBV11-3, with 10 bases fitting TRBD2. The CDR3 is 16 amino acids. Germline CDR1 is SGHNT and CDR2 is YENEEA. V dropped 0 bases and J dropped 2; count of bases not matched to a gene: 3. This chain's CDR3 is CASSLDGTSVQETQYF. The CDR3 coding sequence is TGTGCCAGCAGCTTAGATGGGACTAGCGTTCAAGAGACCCAGTACTTC.

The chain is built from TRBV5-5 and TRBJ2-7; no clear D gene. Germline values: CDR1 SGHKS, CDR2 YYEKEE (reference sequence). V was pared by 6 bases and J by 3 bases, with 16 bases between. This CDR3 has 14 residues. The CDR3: CASTDGDTLYEQYF. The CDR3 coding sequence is TGTGCCAGCACCGACGGAGATACCCTCTACGAGCAGTACTTC.

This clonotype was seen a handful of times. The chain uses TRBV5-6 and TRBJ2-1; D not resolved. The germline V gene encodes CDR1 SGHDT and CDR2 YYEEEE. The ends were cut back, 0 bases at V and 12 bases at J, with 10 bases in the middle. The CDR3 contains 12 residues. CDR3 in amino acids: CASSLEGIRQFF. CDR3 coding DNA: TGTGCCAGCAGCTTGGAAGGGATTCGGCAGTTCTTC.

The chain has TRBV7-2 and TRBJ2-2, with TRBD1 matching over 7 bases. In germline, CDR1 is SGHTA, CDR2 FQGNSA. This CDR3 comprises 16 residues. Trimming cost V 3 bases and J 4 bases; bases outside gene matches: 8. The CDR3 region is CASSLRGRILTGELFF. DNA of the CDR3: TGTGCCAGCAGCTTGAGGGGGCGCATCCTCACCGGGGAGCTGTTTTTT.

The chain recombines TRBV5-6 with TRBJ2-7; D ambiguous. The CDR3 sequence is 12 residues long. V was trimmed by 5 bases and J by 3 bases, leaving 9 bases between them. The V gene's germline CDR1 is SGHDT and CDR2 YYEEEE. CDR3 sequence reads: CASREYGYEQYF. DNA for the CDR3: TGTGCCAGCAGGGAGTACGGCTACGAGCAGTACTTC.

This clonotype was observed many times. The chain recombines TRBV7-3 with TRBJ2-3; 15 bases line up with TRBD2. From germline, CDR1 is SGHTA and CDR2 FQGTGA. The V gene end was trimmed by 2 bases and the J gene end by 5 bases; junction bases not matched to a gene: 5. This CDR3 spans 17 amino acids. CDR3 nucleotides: TGTGCCAGCAGCTTACGGACTAGCGGGAGGGGAGGAGATACGCAGTATTTT. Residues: CASSLRTSGRGGDTQYF.

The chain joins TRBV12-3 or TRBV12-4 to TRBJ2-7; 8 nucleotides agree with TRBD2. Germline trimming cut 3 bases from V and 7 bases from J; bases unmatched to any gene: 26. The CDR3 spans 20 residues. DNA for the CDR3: TGTGCCAGCAGTTTGTCGACTCCCGGTAGCGGGGCTTTACGGTCTCGTGAGCAGTACTTC. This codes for CASSLSTPGSGALRSREQYF.

The CDR3 is CASSLGTGSDRGWEPQHF. CDR3 in DNA: TGTGCCAGCAGCCTCGGGACAGGGAGCGACCGAGGTTGGGAGCCCCAGCATTTT. V and J are TRBV9 and TRBJ1-5; TRBD1 aligns across 9 bases. Germline lookup yields CDR1 SGDLS and CDR2 YYNGEE. The trim removed 4 bases at V and 8 bases at J, leaving 19 bases unmatched. The CDR3 has 18 residues.

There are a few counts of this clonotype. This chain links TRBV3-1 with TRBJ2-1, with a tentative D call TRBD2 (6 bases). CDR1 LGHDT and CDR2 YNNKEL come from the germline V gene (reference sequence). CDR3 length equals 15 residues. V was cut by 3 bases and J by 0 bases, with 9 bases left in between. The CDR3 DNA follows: TGTGCCAGCAGCCACGGACTACTCTCCTACAATGAGCAGTTCTTC. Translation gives CASSHGLLSYNEQFF.

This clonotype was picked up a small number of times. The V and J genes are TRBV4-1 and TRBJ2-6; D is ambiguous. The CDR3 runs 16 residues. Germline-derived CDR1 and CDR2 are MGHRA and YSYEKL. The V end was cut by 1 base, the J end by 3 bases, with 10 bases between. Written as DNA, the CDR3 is TGCGCCAGCAGCCAAGTTTTAGGAGTTGGGGCCAACGTCCTGACTTTC. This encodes CASSQVLGVGANVLTF.

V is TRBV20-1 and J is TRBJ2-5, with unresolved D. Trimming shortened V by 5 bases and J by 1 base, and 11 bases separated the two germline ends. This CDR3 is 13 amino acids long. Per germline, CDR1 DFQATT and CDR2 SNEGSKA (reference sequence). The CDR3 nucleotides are TGCAGTGCTGGCCCCAGCACCCAAGAGACCCAGTACTTC. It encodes CSAGPSTQETQYF.

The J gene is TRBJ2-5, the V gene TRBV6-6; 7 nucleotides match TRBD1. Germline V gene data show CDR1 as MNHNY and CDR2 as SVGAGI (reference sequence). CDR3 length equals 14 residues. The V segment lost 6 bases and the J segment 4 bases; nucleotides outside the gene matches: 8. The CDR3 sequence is CASRDRSRGETQYF. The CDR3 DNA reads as TGTGCCAGCAGGGACAGGTCACGGGGAGAGACCCAGTACTTC.

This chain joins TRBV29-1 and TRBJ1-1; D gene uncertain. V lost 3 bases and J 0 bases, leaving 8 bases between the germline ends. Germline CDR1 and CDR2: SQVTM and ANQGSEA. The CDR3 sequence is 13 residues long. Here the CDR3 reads CSVEVGMNTEAFF. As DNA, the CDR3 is TGCAGCGTTGAGGTAGGGATGAACACTGAAGCTTTCTTT.

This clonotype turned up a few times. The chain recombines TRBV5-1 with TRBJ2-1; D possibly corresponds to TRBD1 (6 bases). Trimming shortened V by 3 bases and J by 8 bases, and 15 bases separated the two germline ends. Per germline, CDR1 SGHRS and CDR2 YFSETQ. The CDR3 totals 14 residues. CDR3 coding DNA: TGCGCCAGCAGCTCGGGCCCCGCAGGGGATGAGCAGTTCTTC. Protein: CASSSGPAGDEQFF.

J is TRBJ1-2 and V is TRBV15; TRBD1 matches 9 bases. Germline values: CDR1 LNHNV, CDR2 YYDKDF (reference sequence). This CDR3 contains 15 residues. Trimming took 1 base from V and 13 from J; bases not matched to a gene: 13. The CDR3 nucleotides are TGTGCCACCAGCAGAGGTCGGGGGGGACAGGGCCTTTTCACCTTC. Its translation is CATSRGRGGQGLFTF.

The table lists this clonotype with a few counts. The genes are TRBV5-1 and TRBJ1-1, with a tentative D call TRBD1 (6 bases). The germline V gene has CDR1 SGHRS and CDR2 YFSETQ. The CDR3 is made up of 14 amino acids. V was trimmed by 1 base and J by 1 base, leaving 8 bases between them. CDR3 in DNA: TGCGCCAGCAGCTTGCCGACAGGGAACACTGAAGCTTTCTTT. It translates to CASSLPTGNTEAFF.

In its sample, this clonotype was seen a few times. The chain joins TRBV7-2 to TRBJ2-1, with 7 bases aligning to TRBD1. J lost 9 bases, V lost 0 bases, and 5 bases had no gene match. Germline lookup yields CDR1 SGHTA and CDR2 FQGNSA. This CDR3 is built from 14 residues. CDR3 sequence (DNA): TGTGCCAGCAGCTTAGCTAAACAGGGGAGTGAGCAGTTCTTC. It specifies CASSLAKQGSEQFF. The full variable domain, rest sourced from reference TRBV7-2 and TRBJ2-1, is GAGVSQSPSNKVTEKGKDVELRCDPISGHTALYWYRQSLGQGLEFLIYFQGNSAPDKSGLPSDRFSAERTGGSVSTLTIQRTQQEDSAVYLCASSLAKQGSEQFFGPGTRLTVL.

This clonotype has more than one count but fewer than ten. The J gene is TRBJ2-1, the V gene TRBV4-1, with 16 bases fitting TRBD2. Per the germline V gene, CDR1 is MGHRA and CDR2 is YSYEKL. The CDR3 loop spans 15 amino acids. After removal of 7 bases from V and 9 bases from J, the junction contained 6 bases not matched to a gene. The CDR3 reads CASMPGTSGGGEQFF. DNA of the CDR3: TGCGCCAGCATGCCAGGGACTAGCGGGGGGGGTGAGCAGTTCTTC.

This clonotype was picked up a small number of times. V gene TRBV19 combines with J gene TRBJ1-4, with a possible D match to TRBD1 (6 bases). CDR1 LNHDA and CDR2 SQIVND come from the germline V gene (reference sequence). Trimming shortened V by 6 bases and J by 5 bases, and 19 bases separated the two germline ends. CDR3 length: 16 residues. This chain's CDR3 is CASRHDPGERNEKLFF. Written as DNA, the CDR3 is TGTGCCAGTAGGCACGATCCAGGGGAACGGAATGAAAAACTGTTTTTT.

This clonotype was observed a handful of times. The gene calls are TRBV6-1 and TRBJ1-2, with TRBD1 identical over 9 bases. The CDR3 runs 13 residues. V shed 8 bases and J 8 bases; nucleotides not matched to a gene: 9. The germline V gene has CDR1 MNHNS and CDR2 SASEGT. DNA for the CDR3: TGTGCCAGCGCCTGGACAGGGGAGTTGGGCTACACCTTC. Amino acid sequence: CASAWTGELGYTF.

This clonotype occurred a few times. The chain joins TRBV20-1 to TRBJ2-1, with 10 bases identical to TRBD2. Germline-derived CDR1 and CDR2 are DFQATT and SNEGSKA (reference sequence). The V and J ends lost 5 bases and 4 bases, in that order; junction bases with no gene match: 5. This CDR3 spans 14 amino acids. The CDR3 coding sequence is TGCAGTGCTGCAGGGACTAGCGATTACAATGAGCAGTTCTTC. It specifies CSAAGTSDYNEQFF.

The CDR3 DNA sequence: TGTGCCAGCAGCCTCTTTGGGACAGGGGTCCTCTACAATGAGCAGTTCTTC. This encodes CASSLFGTGVLYNEQFF. The rearrangement uses TRBV6-5 and TRBJ2-1; TRBD1 agrees at 10 bases. Germline CDR1 and CDR2: MNHEY and SVGAGI. This CDR3 is built from 17 residues. J was trimmed by 3 bases and V by 6 bases; bases with no gene match: 11.

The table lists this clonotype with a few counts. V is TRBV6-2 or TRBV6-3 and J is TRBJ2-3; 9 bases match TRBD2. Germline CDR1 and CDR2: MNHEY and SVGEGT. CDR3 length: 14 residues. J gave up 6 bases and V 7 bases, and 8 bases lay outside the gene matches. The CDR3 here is CASKLAGTRDTQYF. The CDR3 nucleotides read TGTGCCAGCAAGCTAGCGGGGACTCGCGATACGCAGTATTTT.

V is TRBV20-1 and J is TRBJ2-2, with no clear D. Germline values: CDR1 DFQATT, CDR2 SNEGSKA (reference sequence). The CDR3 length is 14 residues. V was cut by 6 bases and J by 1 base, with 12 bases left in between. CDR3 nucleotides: TGCAGTGCCTCTCATTTGCTGAACACCGGGGAGCTGTTTTTT. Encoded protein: CSASHLLNTGELFF.

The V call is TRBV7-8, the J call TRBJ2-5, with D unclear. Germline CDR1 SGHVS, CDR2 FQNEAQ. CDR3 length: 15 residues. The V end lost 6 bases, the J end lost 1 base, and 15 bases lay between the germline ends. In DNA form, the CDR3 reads TGTGCCAGCAGACCAATCGTCGGGTCCCAAGAGACCCAGTACTTC. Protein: CASRPIVGSQETQYF.

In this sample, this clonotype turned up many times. CDR3 sequence (DNA): TGTGCCAGCAGCCTCCGGGGGGACACCGGGGAGCTGTTTTTT. This encodes CASSLRGDTGELFF. V is TRBV7-9 and J is TRBJ2-2, with 7 nucleotides matching TRBD2. Germline CDR1 reads SEHNR; CDR2 reads FQNEAQ (reference sequence). The CDR3 has 14 amino acids. V dropped 5 bases and J dropped 3; count of bases not matched to a gene: 3.